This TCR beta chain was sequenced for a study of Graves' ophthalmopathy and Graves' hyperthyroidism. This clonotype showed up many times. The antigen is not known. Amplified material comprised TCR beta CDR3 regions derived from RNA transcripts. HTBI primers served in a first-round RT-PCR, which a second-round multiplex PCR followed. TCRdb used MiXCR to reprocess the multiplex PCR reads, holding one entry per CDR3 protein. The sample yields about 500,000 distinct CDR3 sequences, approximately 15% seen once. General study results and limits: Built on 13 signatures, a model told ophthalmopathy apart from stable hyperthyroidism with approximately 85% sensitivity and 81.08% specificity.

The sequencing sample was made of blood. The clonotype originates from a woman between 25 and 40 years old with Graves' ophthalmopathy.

The DNA for the CDR3 is TGTGCCAGCTCACCTAGCGGGATAAACACCGGGGAGCTGTTTTTT. It translates to CASSPSGINTGELFF. The rearrangement uses TRBV6-4 and TRBJ2-2; 9 nucleotides line up with TRBD2. Germline V CDR1 and CDR2: MRHNA, SNTAGT. The CDR3 length is 15 residues. V dropped 8 bases and J dropped 2; count of bases not matched to a gene: 6.